Listed below are T cell receptor beta chains from one sample, sequenced in a study of blood T cell repertoires in COVID-19. Here immunoSEQ multiplex PCR was the method, and the copy in TCRdb shows in-frame clones only, minus some. The data contain 250,000 to 350,000 clones, roughly 90% of them singletons. The sample was peripheral blood. The receptors originated from a man aged 18 to 30 who had recovered from COVID-19. Both conserved end residues are part of each CDR3. A D gene is named only where the DNA matches it firmly. The size field is filled for only some rows; it gives once, few, many or a size class.

clone_size	v_call	d_call	j_call	cdr3_aa	cdr3_nt
.	TRBV6-1	.	TRBJ2-5	CASSELIWALYQETQYF	TGTGCCAGCAGTGAATTAATATGGGCCCTGTACCAAGAGACCCAGTACTTC
.	TRBV27	TRBD1	TRBJ2-7	CASSRDRVLYEQYF	TGTGCCAGCAGCCGGGACAGGGTCTTGTACGAGCAGTACTTC
.	TRBV19	TRBD2	TRBJ2-7	CASSITAGGRVEQYF	TGTGCCAGTAGTATCACAGCGGGAGGGCGAGTCGAGCAGTACTTC
.	TRBV15	TRBD1	TRBJ1-5	CATSGPDRGNGNQPQHF	TGTGCCACCAGCGGACCGGACAGGGGGAATGGCAATCAGCCCCAGCATTTT
.	TRBV15	TRBD2	TRBJ2-1	CATSGPGLAGYNEQFF	TGTGCCACCAGCGGACCGGGACTAGCGGGGTACAATGAGCAGTTCTTC
.	TRBV24-1	.	TRBJ2-1	CATSDASPSSYNEQFF	TGTGCCACCAGTGATGCTTCACCTAGCTCCTACAATGAGCAGTTCTTC
.	TRBV3-1/TRBV3-2	.	TRBJ1-1	CASSQNQGFRAFF	TGTGCCAGCAGTCAAAATCAGGGCTTTCGAGCTTTCTTT
.	TRBV7-2	TRBD2	TRBJ2-1	CASSQGTSGGHNEQFF	TGTGCCAGCAGCCAAGGGACTAGCGGGGGGCACAATGAGCAGTTCTTC
.	TRBV6-2/TRBV6-3	TRBD1	TRBJ2-7	CASSYWGTGSYEQYF	TGTGCCAGCAGTTACTGGGGGACAGGGTCCTACGAGCAGTACTTC
.	TRBV21-1	.	TRBJ2-1	CASSKVGERELDEQFF	TGTGCCAGCAGCAAAGTCGGGGAACGGGAATTGGATGAGCAGTTCTTC
.	TRBV7-3	TRBD2	TRBJ2-1	CASSSGLANEQFF	TGTGCCAGCAGCTCCGGACTAGCGAATGAGCAGTTCTTC
.	TRBV15	.	TRBJ2-7	CATSRDLGVGYEQYF	TGTGCCACCAGCAGAGATCTAGGGGTGGGCTACGAGCAGTACTTC
.	TRBV7-2	.	TRBJ2-7	CASSLTSLARSYEQYF	TGTGCCAGCAGCTTAACATCGCTCGCCCGATCCTACGAGCAGTACTTC
.	TRBV6-5	.	TRBJ1-2	CASTPGQSANYGYTF	TGTGCCAGCACTCCAGGACAGTCCGCTAACTATGGCTACACCTTC
.	TRBV5-1	TRBD2	TRBJ2-3	CASSRTSGRTDTQYF	TGCGCCAGCAGCCGGACTAGCGGGCGCACAGATACGCAGTATTTT
.	TRBV19	TRBD1	TRBJ1-2	CASSTPGTEEYGYTF	TGTGCCAGTAGTACCCCAGGGACAGAGGAATATGGCTACACCTTC
.	TRBV5-1	.	TRBJ2-5	CASRGEAPPVGTQYF	TGCGCCAGCAGAGGGGAGGCGCCACCCGTTGGGACCCAGTACTTC
few	TRBV10-2	TRBD2	TRBJ2-7	CASRGASGDRSSYEQYF	TGCGCCAGCAGGGGGGCTAGCGGGGACCGCAGCTCCTACGAGCAGTACTTC
.	TRBV29-1	TRBD1	TRBJ1-2	CSVATDRGVGYTF	TGCAGCGTTGCGACTGACAGGGGTGTGGGCTACACCTTC
.	TRBV5-8	TRBD1	TRBJ2-2	CASSEGRDSAGTGELFF	TGTGCCAGCAGCGAAGGAAGGGACAGTGCTGGGACCGGGGAGCTGTTTTTT
.	TRBV4-2	TRBD2	TRBJ2-3	CASSPSGTRGTDTQYF	TGTGCCAGCAGCCCTTCCGGGACTAGAGGTACAGATACGCAGTATTTT
.	TRBV9	.	TRBJ2-3	CASSGSEPNTQYF	TGTGCCAGCAGCGGAAGCGAGCCGAATACGCAGTATTTT
.	TRBV6-6	.	TRBJ2-1	CASGPPFDNEQFF	TGTGCCAGCGGCCCACCTTTCGACAATGAGCAGTTCTTC
.	TRBV5-6	.	TRBJ1-2	CASSLPGSADTHYGYTF	TGTGCCAGCAGCTTACCGGGGTCAGCAGACACACACTATGGCTACACCTTC
.	TRBV19	.	TRBJ1-2	CASSPFGGSVNGYTF	TGTGCCAGTAGTCCCTTCGGAGGGAGTGTGAATGGCTACACCTTC
.	TRBV5-4	TRBD1	TRBJ1-4	CASSDRANEKLFF	TGTGCCAGCAGCGACAGGGCTAATGAAAAACTGTTTTTT
.	TRBV30	.	TRBJ1-1	CAWIRVGWTEAFF	TGTGCCTGGATCAGGGTAGGGTGGACTGAAGCTTTCTTT
.	TRBV4-3	.	TRBJ1-2	CASSQDLDRESYTF	TGCGCCAGCAGCCAAGATTTGGACAGAGAAAGCTACACCTTC
.	TRBV5-8	TRBD1	TRBJ1-2	CASSNRDRHEGYTF	TGTGCCAGCAGCAACCGGGACAGACACGAAGGCTACACCTTC
.	TRBV19	.	TRBJ2-7	CASNSGGGANGYEQYF	TGTGCCAGTAATTCAGGAGGGGGCGCAAATGGATACGAGCAGTACTTC
.	TRBV7-7	TRBD1	TRBJ2-7	CASSPGQALSYEQYF	TGTGCCAGCAGCCCTGGACAGGCGCTCTCCTACGAGCAGTACTTC
.	TRBV9	.	TRBJ1-1	CASSGEGGRDTEAFF	TGTGCCAGCAGCGGGGAGGGGGGCCGAGACACTGAAGCTTTCTTT
.	TRBV19	TRBD1	TRBJ1-5	CASSPYGTALNQPQHF	TGTGCCAGTAGTCCCTACGGGACAGCCCTCAATCAGCCCCAGCATTTT
.	TRBV7-2	.	TRBJ2-7	CASSYGRTDSYEQYF	TGTGCCAGCAGCTATGGCAGGACAGACTCCTACGAGCAGTACTTC
.	TRBV7-3	TRBD2	TRBJ2-2	CASSPLGLAGSLGTGELFF	TGTGCCAGCAGCCCCCTGGGACTAGCGGGGAGCCTGGGCACCGGGGAGCTGTTTTTT
.	TRBV12-3/TRBV12-4	TRBD1	TRBJ1-1	CASSWTGNTEAFF	TGTGCCAGCAGCTGGACAGGCAACACTGAAGCTTTCTTT
.	TRBV7-2	.	TRBJ1-5	CASSLVQGSNQPQHF	TGTGCCAGCAGCTTAGTCCAGGGCAGCAATCAGCCCCAGCATTTT
.	TRBV5-4	TRBD2	TRBJ2-3	CASSRTSGDTDTQYF	TGTGCCAGCAGCCGGACTAGCGGGGATACAGATACGCAGTATTTT
.	TRBV5-1	.	TRBJ2-6	CASNPYSGANVLTF	TGCGCCAGCAATCCGTACTCTGGGGCCAACGTCCTGACTTTC
.	TRBV7-9	TRBD2	TRBJ2-3	CASSLALRRLAGADTQYF	TGTGCCAGCAGCTTAGCTCTCCGTCGACTAGCGGGGGCGGATACGCAGTATTTT
.	TRBV27	TRBD1	TRBJ1-1	CASSSSSTGAVNTEAFF	TGTGCCAGCAGTTCTAGCAGTACAGGGGCGGTGAACACTGAAGCTTTCTTT
.	TRBV9	TRBD1	TRBJ1-6	CASSAGTGHNSPLHF	TGTGCCAGCAGTGCCGGGACAGGGCATAATTCACCCCTCCACTTT